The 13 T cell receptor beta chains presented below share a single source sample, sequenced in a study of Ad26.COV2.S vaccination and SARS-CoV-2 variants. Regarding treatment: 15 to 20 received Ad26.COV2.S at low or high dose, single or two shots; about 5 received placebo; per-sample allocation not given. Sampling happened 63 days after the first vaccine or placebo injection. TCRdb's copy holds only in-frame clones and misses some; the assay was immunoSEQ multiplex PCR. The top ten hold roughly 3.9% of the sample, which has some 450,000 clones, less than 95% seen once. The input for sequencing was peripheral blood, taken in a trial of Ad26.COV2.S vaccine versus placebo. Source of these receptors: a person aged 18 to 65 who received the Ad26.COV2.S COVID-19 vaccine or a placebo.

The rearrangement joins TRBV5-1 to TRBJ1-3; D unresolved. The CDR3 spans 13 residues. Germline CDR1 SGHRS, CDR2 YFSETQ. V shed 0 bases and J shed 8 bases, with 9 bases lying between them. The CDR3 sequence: CASSLAGGYTIYF. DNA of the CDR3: TGCGCCAGCAGCTTGGCCGGAGGGTACACCATATATTTT.

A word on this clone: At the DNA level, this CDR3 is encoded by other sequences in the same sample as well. The DNA for the CDR3 is TGTGCCAGCAGTTTACCTGGGGAGCAGTTCTTC. This codes for CASSLPGEQFF. The chain employs TRBV28 and TRBJ2-1; unclear D gene. The CDR3 covers 11 residues. The V end lost 2 bases, the J end lost 10 bases, and 6 bases lay between the germline ends. Looked up from germline, CDR1 is MDHEN and CDR2 is SYDVKM.

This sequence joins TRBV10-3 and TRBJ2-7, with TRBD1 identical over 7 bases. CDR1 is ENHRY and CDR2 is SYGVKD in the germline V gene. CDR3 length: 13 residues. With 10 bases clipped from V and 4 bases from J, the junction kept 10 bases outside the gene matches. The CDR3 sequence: CATSWDRLYEQYF. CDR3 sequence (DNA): TGTGCCACGTCGTGGGACAGACTATACGAGCAGTACTTC.

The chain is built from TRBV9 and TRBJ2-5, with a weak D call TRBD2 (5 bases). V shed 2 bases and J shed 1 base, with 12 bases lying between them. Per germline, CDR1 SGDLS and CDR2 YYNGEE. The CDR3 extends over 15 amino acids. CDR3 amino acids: CASSVSGTTQETQYF. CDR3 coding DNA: TGTGCCAGCAGCGTCAGCGGCACTACCCAAGAGACCCAGTACTTC.

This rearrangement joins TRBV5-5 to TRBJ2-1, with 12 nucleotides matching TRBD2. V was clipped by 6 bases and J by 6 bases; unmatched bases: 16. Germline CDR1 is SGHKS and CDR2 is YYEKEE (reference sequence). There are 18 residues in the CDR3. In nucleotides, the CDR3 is TGTGCCAGCAACACCCGGGCTAGCGGGAGGGCCATATTCAATGAGCAGTTCTTC. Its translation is CASNTRASGRAIFNEQFF.

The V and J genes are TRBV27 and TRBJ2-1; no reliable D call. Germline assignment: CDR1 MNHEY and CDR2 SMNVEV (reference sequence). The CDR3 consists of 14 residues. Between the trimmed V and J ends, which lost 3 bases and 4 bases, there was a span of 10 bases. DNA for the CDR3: TGTGCCAGCAGTTTTGTGGGCCAATACAATGAGCAGTTCTTC. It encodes CASSFVGQYNEQFF.

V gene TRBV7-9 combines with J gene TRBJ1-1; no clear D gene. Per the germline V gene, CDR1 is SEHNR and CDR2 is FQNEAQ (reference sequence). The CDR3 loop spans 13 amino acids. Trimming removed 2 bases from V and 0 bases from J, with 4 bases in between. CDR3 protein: CASSLPVNTEAFF. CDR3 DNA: TGTGCCAGCAGCTTACCAGTGAACACTGAAGCTTTCTTT.

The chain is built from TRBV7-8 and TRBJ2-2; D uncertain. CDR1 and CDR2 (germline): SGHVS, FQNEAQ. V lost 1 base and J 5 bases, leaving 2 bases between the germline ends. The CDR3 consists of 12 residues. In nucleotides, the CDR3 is TGTGCCAGCAGCTTAGGAACCGGGGAGCTGTTTTTT. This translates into CASSLGTGELFF.

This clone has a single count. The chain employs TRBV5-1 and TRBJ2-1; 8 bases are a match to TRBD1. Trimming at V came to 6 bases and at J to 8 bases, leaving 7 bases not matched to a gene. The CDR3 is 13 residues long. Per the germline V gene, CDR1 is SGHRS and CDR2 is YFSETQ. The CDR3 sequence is CASTGQGRDEQFF. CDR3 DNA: TGCGCCAGCACCGGACAGGGTCGGGATGAGCAGTTCTTC.

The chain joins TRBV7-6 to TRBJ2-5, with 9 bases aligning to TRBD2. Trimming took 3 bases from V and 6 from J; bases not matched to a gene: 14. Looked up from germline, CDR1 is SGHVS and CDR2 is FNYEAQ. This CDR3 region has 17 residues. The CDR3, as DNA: TGTGCCAGCAGCTTCGACAGGGTTAATAGCGGGAGTAAGACCCAGTACTTC. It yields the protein CASSFDRVNSGSKTQYF.

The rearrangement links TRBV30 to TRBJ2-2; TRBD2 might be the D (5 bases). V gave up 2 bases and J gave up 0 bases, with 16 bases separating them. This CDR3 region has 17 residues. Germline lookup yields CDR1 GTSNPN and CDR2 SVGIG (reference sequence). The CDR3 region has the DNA TGTGCCTGGAGTTCACGGGGTTGGCGGACGAACACCGGGGAGCTGTTTTTT. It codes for CAWSSRGWRTNTGELFF.

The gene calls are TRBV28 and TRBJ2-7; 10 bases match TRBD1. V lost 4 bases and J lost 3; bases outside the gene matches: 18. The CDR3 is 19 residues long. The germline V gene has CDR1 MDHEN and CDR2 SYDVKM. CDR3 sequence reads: CASSSPTPRTGGLGYEQYF. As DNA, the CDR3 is TGTGCCAGCAGTTCACCCACCCCCCGGACAGGGGGACTTGGCTACGAGCAGTACTTC.

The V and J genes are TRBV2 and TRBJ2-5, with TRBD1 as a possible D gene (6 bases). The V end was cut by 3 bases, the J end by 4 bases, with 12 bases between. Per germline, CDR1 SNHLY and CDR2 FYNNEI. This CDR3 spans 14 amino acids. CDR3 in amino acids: CASSDVRGGETQYF. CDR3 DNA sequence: TGTGCCAGCAGTGATGTCAGGGGTGGAGAGACCCAGTACTTC. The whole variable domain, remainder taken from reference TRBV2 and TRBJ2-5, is EPEVTQTPSHQVTQMGQEVILRCVPISNHLYFYWYRQILGQKVEFLVSFYNNEISEKSEIFDDQFSVERPDGSNFTLKIRSTKLEDSAMYFCASSDVRGGETQYFGPGTRLLVL.